The 5 T cell receptor beta chains in this list originate from one sample, sequenced in a study of shared clonotypes between healthy human individuals. Profiled with immunoSEQ multiplex PCR; TCRdb holds only in-frame clones, not every one. Found here are about 340,000 clones, around 79% of them singletons; the top ten hold more than 9%. Sequenced material: memory CD4+ T cells sorted from blood. Documented subset: CD45RA-negative fraction. These receptors were collected from a man aged 30-40 years in good health.

J is TRBJ2-2 and V is TRBV7-8, with 11 bases lining up with TRBD1. The V segment lost 6 bases and the J segment 4 bases; nucleotides outside the gene matches: 4. In germline, CDR1 is SGHVS, CDR2 FQNEAQ. The CDR3 loop spans 15 amino acids. This CDR3 reads CASSAGTGGTGELFF. CDR3 bases: TGTGCCAGCAGTGCCGGGACAGGGGGCACCGGGGAGCTGTTTTTT.

The chain couples TRBV6-5 to TRBJ1-5, with D perhaps matching TRBD1 (5 bases). This CDR3 is built from 15 residues. V was shortened by 5 bases and J by 3 bases, with 14 bases between the two germline ends. The germline V gene has CDR1 MNHEY and CDR2 SVGAGI. The CDR3 is CASSRDRDVNQPQHF. The CDR3 DNA is TGTGCCAGCAGTCGTGACCGGGACGTCAATCAGCCCCAGCATTTT.

This clone occurred once. The sample carries other DNA sequences with the same CDR3. CDR3 protein: CSGGNNEQFF. The CDR3 DNA reads TGCAGCGGGGGAAACAATGAGCAGTTCTTC. The chain couples TRBV29-1 to TRBJ2-1; no firm D call. The CDR3 loop spans 10 amino acids. The germline CDR1 and CDR2 sequences are SQVTM and ANQGSEA. Trimming took 7 bases from V and 5 from J, leaving 6 bases between them.

This clone has a handful of counts. V is TRBV10-3 and J is TRBJ2-7, with D perhaps TRBD1 or TRBD2 (6 bases each). V was pared by 0 bases and J by 3 bases, with 15 bases between. Germline CDR1 reads ENHRY; CDR2 reads SYGVKD. The CDR3 covers 16 residues. The CDR3 sequence: CAISESRGAGIYEQYF. CDR3 coding DNA: TGTGCCATCAGTGAGTCGAGGGGGGCAGGAATCTACGAGCAGTACTTC.

J is TRBJ1-1 and V is TRBV28; D remains ambiguous. The CDR3 is 14 residues long. The germline V gene encodes CDR1 MDHEN and CDR2 SYDVKM. V lost 6 bases, J lost 1 base, and 12 bases lay in between. The CDR3 DNA reads as TGTGCCAGCAGCCTATCTCAGCGGAACACTGAAGCTTTCTTT. This gives the protein CASSLSQRNTEAFF.